The 28 T cell receptor beta chains presented below share a single source sample, sequenced in a study of T cells in Graves' hyperthyroidism and ophthalmopathy. RNA transcripts provided the source from which TCR beta CDR3 regions were amplified. Initially, a first-round RT-PCR of the TCR CDR3 employed the HTBI primer set. TCRdb ran MiXCR on the multiplex PCR reads and lists one entry per CDR3 protein. The profile covers about 180,000 distinct CDR3 sequences, with about a sixth appearing a single time and roughly 28% taken by the ten largest. Sequenced input: blood. These TCRs come from a woman aged 45-65 years with Graves' hyperthyroidism.

This clonotype was seen repeatedly, ten times or more. The rearrangement joins TRBV28 to TRBJ1-5; a possible D gene is TRBD1 (6 bases). This CDR3 spans 15 amino acids. Trimming removed 1 base from V and 6 bases from J, with 13 bases in between. Germline V CDR1 and CDR2: MDHEN, SYDVKM. CDR3 region: CASSLFIPGAQPQHF. The CDR3 coding sequence is TGTGCCAGCAGTTTATTCATCCCAGGGGCTCAGCCCCAGCATTTT.

This chain uses TRBV4-2 with TRBJ1-1; 8 bases align to TRBD1. The junction had 7 bases not matched to a gene; V was cut back by 1 base and J by 6 bases. The CDR3 has 15 amino acids. CDR1 is LGHNA, CDR2 YNFKEQ, per germline. The CDR3 DNA reads as TGTGCCAGCAGCCAAGTCGACAGGGGAGGCCCTGAAGCTTTCTTT. This codes for CASSQVDRGGPEAFF.

This clonotype was seen repeatedly, ten times or more. The V and J genes are TRBV25-1 and TRBJ1-3; no definite D call. This CDR3 comprises 12 residues. CDR1 is MGHDK, CDR2 SYGVNS, per germline. V was pared by 10 bases and J by 0 bases, with 7 bases between. CDR3 protein: CATGSSGNTIYF. CDR3 nucleotide sequence: TGTGCCACCGGGAGCTCTGGAAACACCATATATTTT.

This clonotype was seen repeatedly, ten times or more. The CDR3 nucleotides are TGTGCCAGCAGCTTACAGACGTACAATGAGCAGTTCTTC. Translating it yields CASSLQTYNEQFF. The J gene is TRBJ2-1, the V gene TRBV7-2; D gene ambiguous. The CDR3 has 13 residues. Germline V CDR1 and CDR2: SGHTA, FQGNSA. V was pared by 2 bases and J by 4 bases, with 6 bases between.

This clonotype was counted ten times or more. This chain uses TRBV3-1 with TRBJ1-1; 7 nucleotides align to TRBD1. The V segment lost 3 bases and the J segment 3 bases; nucleotides outside the gene matches: 7. CDR3 length equals 15 residues. CDR1 LGHDT and CDR2 YNNKEL come from the germline V gene (reference sequence). CDR3 in amino acids: CASSHRGVDHTEAFF. The DNA for the CDR3 is TGTGCCAGCAGCCACAGGGGGGTTGACCACACTGAAGCTTTCTTT.

Many counts were recorded for this clonotype. The genes are TRBV2 and TRBJ1-5; TRBD1 matches 7 bases. The J segment lost 4 bases and the V segment lost 0 bases, leaving 9 bases of the junction unmatched. Germline-derived CDR1 and CDR2 are SNHLY and FYNNEI. The CDR3 extends over 17 amino acids. CDR3 sequence: CASSEARGGTANQPQHF. CDR3 coding DNA: TGTGCCAGCAGTGAAGCGCGGGGGGGGACAGCAAATCAGCCCCAGCATTTT.

This clonotype was counted ten times or more. The V and J genes are TRBV16 and TRBJ1-2; D gene ambiguous. The CDR3 has 15 amino acids. Per germline, CDR1 KGHSY and CDR2 FQNENV. The V end lost 2 bases, the J end lost 0 bases, and 10 bases lay between the germline ends. CDR3 loop: CASSQGRASNYGYTF. As DNA, the CDR3 is TGTGCCAGCAGCCAAGGAAGGGCCTCTAACTATGGCTACACCTTC.

This clonotype was recorded a few times. The CDR3 bases are TGTGCCAGCAGCCAAGGGGACAGGGGGCAAAACGAGCAGTACTTC. Translating it yields CASSQGDRGQNEQYF. J is TRBJ2-7 and V is TRBV4-2, with 12 nucleotides matching TRBD1. The CDR3 is 15 amino acids. The J segment lost 5 bases and the V segment lost 1 base, leaving 3 bases of the junction unmatched. Germline V gene data show CDR1 as LGHNA and CDR2 as YNFKEQ.

The V and J genes are TRBV5-1 and TRBJ1-4, with 8 nucleotides matching TRBD1. Germline-derived CDR1 and CDR2 are SGHRS and YFSETQ. The trim removed 0 bases at V and 5 bases at J, leaving 3 bases unmatched. CDR3 size: 15 residues. CDR3 bases: TGCGCCAGCAGCTTGGTGGACAGGGAGAATGAAAAACTGTTTTTT. Its protein product is CASSLVDRENEKLFF.

This clonotype showed up just a few times. The CDR3 protein is CASSMGGSNYGYTF. The CDR3 DNA reads TGTGCCAGTAGTATGGGGGGGAGTAACTATGGCTACACCTTC. This chain joins TRBV19 and TRBJ1-2; D is possibly TRBD1 (5 bases). V shed 3 bases and J shed 1 base, with 9 bases lying between them. The CDR3 loop spans 14 amino acids. The germline V gene has CDR1 LNHDA and CDR2 SQIVND (reference sequence).

There are a few counts of this clonotype. This rearrangement joins TRBV18 to TRBJ2-5; no firm D call. The CDR3 sequence is 12 residues long. Trimming took off 3 bases at V and 5 bases at J, with 7 bases between the two ends. Germline lookup yields CDR1 KGHSH and CDR2 LQKENI. The CDR3 loop is CASSPYAETQYF. The CDR3 bases are TGTGCCAGCTCACCTTATGCCGAGACCCAGTACTTC. The full variable domain, completed using reference TRBV18 and TRBJ2-5, is NAGVMQNPRHLVRRRGQEARLRCSPMKGHSHVYWYRQLPEEGLKFMVYLQKENIIDESGMPKERFSAEFPKEGPSILRIQQVVRGDSAAYFCASSPYAETQYFGPGTRLLVL.

This clonotype occurred many times. J is TRBJ1-1 and V is TRBV19; D gene uncertain. The CDR3 extends over 11 amino acids. Germline assignment: CDR1 LNHDA and CDR2 SQIVND (reference sequence). V gave up 6 bases and J gave up 8 bases, with 10 bases separating them. CDR3 in amino acids: CASRFTGEAFF. The CDR3 region has the DNA TGTGCCAGTAGGTTCACCGGAGAAGCTTTCTTT. The entire variable domain, with the rest obtained from reference TRBV19 and TRBJ1-1, is as follows: DGGITQSPKYLFRKEGQNVTLSCEQNLNHDAMYWYRQDPGQGLRLIYYSQIVNDFQKGDIAEGYSVSREKKESFPLTVTSAQKNPTAFYLCASRFTGEAFFGQGTRLTVV.

There are many counts of this clonotype. V and J are TRBV10-3 and TRBJ2-1, with D possibly matching TRBD1 (6 bases). The CDR3 loop spans 17 amino acids. The V and J ends lost 3 bases and 4 bases respectively, with 19 bases between them. The germline V gene encodes CDR1 ENHRY and CDR2 SYGVKD. CDR3 loop: CAISDPNPGALYNEQFF. CDR3 bases: TGTGCCATCAGTGACCCCAACCCAGGGGCCTTATACAATGAGCAGTTCTTC.

This clonotype was seen repeatedly, ten times or more. The V and J genes are TRBV6-1 and TRBJ2-2; D call uncertain. Germline V CDR1 and CDR2: MNHNS, SASEGT. Trimming removed 6 bases at V and 5 bases at J, with 10 bases between. This CDR3 contains 13 residues. The CDR3 reads CASRTKVTGELFF. CDR3 DNA: TGTGCCAGCAGAACCAAGGTGACCGGGGAGCTGTTTTTT.

At least ten counts were recorded for this clonotype. The rearrangement uses TRBV10-3 and TRBJ1-1; D is uncertain. Per germline, CDR1 ENHRY and CDR2 SYGVKD. The CDR3 has 13 residues. V lost 4 bases and J lost 8, with 14 bases in between. The CDR3 bases are TGTGCCATCAGTGTGTCGTGGGGTCAAGAAGCTTTCTTT. Translating it yields CAISVSWGQEAFF.

The chain uses TRBV5-1 and TRBJ2-7; the D gene could be TRBD1 or TRBD2 (5 bases each). The V gene's germline CDR1 is SGHRS and CDR2 YFSETQ. Trimming shortened V by 7 bases and J by 4 bases, and 15 bases separated the two germline ends. CDR3 size: 13 residues. The CDR3 coding sequence is TGCGCCAGCCGAGGGCAGGGTCCGTACGAGCAGTACTTC. Translated, it gives CASRGQGPYEQYF.

This clonotype was counted at least ten times. V is TRBV7-2 and J is TRBJ2-5, with D tentatively TRBD2 (6 bases). Germline V gene data show CDR1 as SGHTA and CDR2 as FQGNSA. The CDR3 spans 15 residues. V lost 5 bases to trimming and J lost 4 bases, with 17 bases between them. CDR3: CASSPHAGRPETQYF. The CDR3 DNA is TGTGCCAGCAGCCCCCATGCGGGGAGGCCAGAGACCCAGTACTTC.

This clonotype was seen at least ten times. J is TRBJ2-7 and V is TRBV2, with 7 bases that match TRBD2. CDR3 length: 13 amino acids. Trimming at V came to 6 bases and at J to 6 bases, leaving 8 bases not matched to a gene. CDR1 is SNHLY, CDR2 FYNNEI, per germline. As DNA, the CDR3 is TGTGCCAGCAGGGGGACTACCACTCTCGAGCAGTACTTC. This sequence encodes CASRGTTTLEQYF.

This clonotype was seen repeatedly, ten times or more. The V gene is TRBV9, the J gene TRBJ2-7, with D maybe TRBD1 (6 bases). CDR1 is SGDLS, CDR2 YYNGEE, per germline. The CDR3 spans 15 residues. The germline V and J ends were trimmed by 0 bases and 3 bases, with 13 bases remaining between them. CDR3 residues: CASSVATGNLYEQYF. The DNA for the CDR3 is TGTGCCAGCAGCGTAGCTACAGGGAACCTCTACGAGCAGTACTTC.

This clonotype was counted ten times or more. The rearrangement joins TRBV2 to TRBJ1-2; D not certain. Germline V CDR1 and CDR2: SNHLY, FYNNEI. V lost 6 bases and J lost 5, with 16 bases in between. CDR3 length equals 14 residues. This chain's CDR3 is CASSHRETRYGYTF. CDR3 bases: TGTGCCAGCAGCCACCGGGAGACGCGATATGGCTACACCTTC. Supplemented by reference TRBV2 and TRBJ1-2, the full variable domain reads EPEVTQTPSHQVTQMGQEVILRCVPISNHLYFYWYRQILGQKVEFLVSFYNNEISEKSEIFDDQFSVERPDGSNFTLKIRSTKLEDSAMYFCASSHRETRYGYTFGSGTRLTVV.

Ten or more counts support this clonotype. The V call is TRBV6-1, the J call TRBJ1-1; no firm D call. The CDR3 is 13 amino acids. Trimming removed 6 bases at V and 3 bases at J, with 11 bases between. Per germline, CDR1 MNHNS and CDR2 SASEGT. CDR3 nucleotide sequence: TGTGCCAGCAGCTCCCCCGGATACACTGAAGCTTTCTTT. It specifies CASSSPGYTEAFF.

The V and J genes are TRBV11-2 and TRBJ2-1; D gene unclear. Germline-derived CDR1 and CDR2 are SGHAT and FQNNGV. The CDR3 is made up of 14 amino acids. V lost 0 bases and J lost 8, with 11 bases in between. CDR3 loop: CASSLDRAYDEQFF. CDR3 bases: TGTGCCAGCAGCTTAGATCGCGCGTACGATGAGCAGTTCTTC.

Only one count was recorded for this clonotype. The chain couples TRBV12-3 or TRBV12-4 to TRBJ1-5, with D tentatively TRBD1 (5 bases). The CDR3 has 16 amino acids. With 8 bases removed from V and 5 bases from J, the gap between germline ends came to 22 bases. The DNA for the CDR3 is TGTGCCAGCGACGGCCATGGGGGACGAGGGGATCAGCCCCAGCATTTT. Its protein is CASDGHGGRGDQPQHF.

This clonotype came up many times. The V call is TRBV2, the J call TRBJ1-3; D gene unclear. The CDR3 sequence is 14 residues long. Germline-derived CDR1 and CDR2 are SNHLY and FYNNEI. Trimming took 4 bases from V and 0 from J, leaving 7 bases between them. CDR3 loop: CASSVLISGNTIYF. CDR3 DNA sequence: TGTGCCAGCAGTGTCTTGATCTCTGGAAACACCATATATTTT. Using reference TRBV2 and TRBJ1-3 for the parts outside the CDR3, the full variable domain is EPEVTQTPSHQVTQMGQEVILRCVPISNHLYFYWYRQILGQKVEFLVSFYNNEISEKSEIFDDQFSVERPDGSNFTLKIRSTKLEDSAMYFCASSVLISGNTIYFGEGSWLTVV.

V usage is TRBV5-4 and J usage is TRBJ1-1, with 7 bases that match TRBD1. This CDR3 has 15 residues. Trimming took 0 bases from V and 4 from J; bases not matched to a gene: 6. Germline assignment: CDR1 SGHNT and CDR2 YYREEE (reference sequence). The CDR3 nucleotides are TGTGCCAGCAGCTTGGTGGCAGGGGGATTCACTGAAGCTTTCTTT. Translating it yields CASSLVAGGFTEAFF. The full variable domain, completed using reference TRBV5-4 and TRBJ1-1, is ETGVTQSPTHLIKTRGQQVTLRCSSQSGHNTVSWYQQALGQGPQFIFQYYREEENGRGNFPPRFSGLQFPNYSSELNVNALELDDSALYLCASSLVAGGFTEAFFGQGTRLTVV.

This clonotype was seen once. The CDR3 DNA follows: TGTGCCAGCAGTCCGAGACTAGCGGGAGTTTTGAATGAGCAGTTCTTC. It codes for CASSPRLAGVLNEQFF. V is TRBV27 and J is TRBJ2-1; 12 nucleotides agree with TRBD2. Germline values: CDR1 MNHEY, CDR2 SMNVEV (reference sequence). The CDR3 totals 16 residues. Trimming cost V 5 bases and J 7 bases; bases outside gene matches: 9.

This clonotype was recorded at least ten times. The DNA for the CDR3 is TGTGCCAGCACCTCAGGCCGGGAAGGCGCTTTCTTT. This codes for CASTSGREGAFF. The V gene is TRBV6-1, the J gene TRBJ1-1, with D hard to call. The CDR3 length is 12 residues. Germline CDR1 MNHNS, CDR2 SASEGT. The V and J ends lost 7 bases and 11 bases respectively, with 17 bases between them.

This clonotype was detected a few times. The rearrangement uses TRBV4-1 and TRBJ1-6; D unclear. Trimming pared 8 bases from V and 6 bases from J, leaving 14 bases between. Germline lookup yields CDR1 MGHRA and CDR2 YSYEKL. The CDR3 runs to 14 residues. The CDR3 coding sequence is TGCGCCAGCCGGCGGGCCTACGGTAATTCACCCCTCCACTTT. This gives the protein CASRRAYGNSPLHF.